The clone carrying this T cell receptor (beta chain) was seen a handful of times. The data stem from a study of control samples from healthy donors and cancer patients. Germline V gene lookup returns CDR1 LNHDA and CDR2 SQIVND (reference sequence). The V and J ends lost 8 bases and 3 bases respectively, with 16 bases between them. The CDR3 contains 14 residues. Data came from immunoSEQ multiplex PCR; TCRdb stores just in-frame clones and leaves some out. The table lists around 110,000 clones, about 93% of them singletons. Sequences were obtained from blood. This receptor was identified in a young man in good health. The chain links TRBV19 to TRBJ1-2, with D possibly matching TRBD1 (6 bases). CDR3 coding DNA: TGTGCCAGTGTACCCACAGGGTCTTACTATGGCTACACCTTC. Translating gives CASVPTGSYYGYTF.